This is a list of T cell receptor beta chains from one sample in a study of T cells in Graves' hyperthyroidism and ophthalmopathy. Each CDR3 protein is one row after TCRdb ran MiXCR on the multiplex PCR reads. The data contain roughly 530,000 distinct CDR3 sequences, approximately 17% of them seen just once; the ten biggest clones take up approximately 15%. Source material: blood. The receptor source for this set is a young woman with Graves' ophthalmopathy. CDR3s include the opening cysteine and the closing phenylalanine or tryptophan. A D gene is named only where the DNA matches it firmly. Clone size appears in some rows only: once, few, many, or a class for an expanded clone.

clone_size: .
v_call: TRBV6-1
j_call: TRBJ2-7
d_call: TRBD2
cdr3_nt: TGTACCAGCCGAAAAGGGACTAACTCCTACGAGCAGTACTTC
cdr3_aa: CTSRKGTNSYEQYF

clone_size: many
v_call: TRBV27
j_call: TRBJ2-6
d_call: .
cdr3_nt: TGTGCCAGCAGTTTATTGGGGTCGCATGGGGCCAACGTCCTGACTTTC
cdr3_aa: CASSLLGSHGANVLTF

clone_size: .
v_call: TRBV6-1
j_call: TRBJ2-4
d_call: .
cdr3_nt: TGTGCCAGCAAGGCCCCGGGCCCCCTAAGGTTTGCCAAAAACATTCAGTACTTC
cdr3_aa: CASKAPGPLRFAKNIQYF

clone_size: few
v_call: TRBV6-1
j_call: TRBJ1-3
d_call: TRBD1
cdr3_nt: TGTGCCAGCAGCCCCCTCTTCCAGGGGGCTGGAAACACCATATATTTT
cdr3_aa: CASSPLFQGAGNTIYF

clone_size: many
v_call: TRBV27
j_call: TRBJ1-6
d_call: .
cdr3_nt: TGTGCCAGCAGTTTGGCAGGGGTTCTCAATTCACCCCTCCACTTT
cdr3_aa: CASSLAGVLNSPLHF

clone_size: .
v_call: TRBV7-6
j_call: TRBJ1-3
d_call: TRBD1
cdr3_nt: TGTGCCAGCAGCTTAAAAGCAGGGGGCTCTGGAAACACCATATATTTT
cdr3_aa: CASSLKAGGSGNTIYF

clone_size: .
v_call: TRBV6-1
j_call: TRBJ1-2
d_call: .
cdr3_nt: TGTGCCAGCAGTGCGGGACCTGCTAACTATGGCTACACCTTC
cdr3_aa: CASSAGPANYGYTF

clone_size: .
v_call: TRBV20-1
j_call: TRBJ2-4
d_call: .
cdr3_nt: TGCAGTGCTAGAGATTGGAGAGAAATAGCCAAAAACATTCAGTACTTC
cdr3_aa: CSARDWREIAKNIQYF

clone_size: many
v_call: TRBV29-1
j_call: TRBJ1-1
d_call: .
cdr3_nt: TGCAGCGTTGACAGTTCTTTTGAAGCTTTCTTT
cdr3_aa: CSVDSSFEAFF

clone_size: many
v_call: TRBV29-1
j_call: TRBJ1-1
d_call: .
cdr3_nt: TGCAGCGTTGATCTTGCAGGGAACACTGAAGCTTTCTTT
cdr3_aa: CSVDLAGNTEAFF

clone_size: .
v_call: TRBV5-6
j_call: TRBJ2-1
d_call: TRBD1
cdr3_nt: TGTGCCAGCAGCTTGGCCCGGACAGGGCTCTATGAGCAGTTCTTC
cdr3_aa: CASSLARTGLYEQFF

clone_size: few
v_call: TRBV4-1
j_call: TRBJ1-1
d_call: .
cdr3_nt: TGCGCCAGCGCTACCGGCGCTGAAGCTTTCTTT
cdr3_aa: CASATGAEAFF

clone_size: many
v_call: TRBV24-1
j_call: TRBJ1-1
d_call: .
cdr3_nt: TGTGCCACCAGTGATTCTCGGCTTTCGAACACTGAAGCTTTCTTT
cdr3_aa: CATSDSRLSNTEAFF

clone_size: few
v_call: TRBV11-2
j_call: TRBJ1-2
d_call: TRBD1
cdr3_nt: TGTGCCAGCAGCTTATCCGGCGCCGGACAGGTAGAATTCCGCTATGGCTACACCTTC
cdr3_aa: CASSLSGAGQVEFRYGYTF

clone_size: few
v_call: TRBV2
j_call: TRBJ1-4
d_call: .
cdr3_nt: TGTGCCAGCAGCGCAAAGGGGGGGAGAGCAAATGAAAAACTGTTTTTT
cdr3_aa: CASSAKGGRANEKLFF

clone_size: many
v_call: TRBV30
j_call: TRBJ1-2
d_call: .
cdr3_nt: TGTGCCTGGAGTGGCCCAGGGGAGAGGGCCTATGGCTACACCTTC
cdr3_aa: CAWSGPGERAYGYTF

clone_size: .
v_call: TRBV6-5
j_call: TRBJ2-7
d_call: TRBD1
cdr3_nt: TGTACCAGCAGTTTGGGACAGGCGGGTGAGCAGTACTTC
cdr3_aa: CTSSLGQAGEQYF

clone_size: many
v_call: TRBV24-1
j_call: TRBJ1-5
d_call: .
cdr3_nt: TGTGCCACCAGTGATCGTAGCAATCAGCCCCAGCATTTT
cdr3_aa: CATSDRSNQPQHF

clone_size: .
v_call: TRBV4-3
j_call: TRBJ2-1
d_call: TRBD2
cdr3_nt: TGCGCCAGCAGCCAAGTCCTAAGCGGGAGGGCCGACAATGAGCAGTTCTTC
cdr3_aa: CASSQVLSGRADNEQFF

clone_size: many
v_call: TRBV20-1
j_call: TRBJ2-3
d_call: TRBD2
cdr3_nt: TGCAGTGCTAGATCACTAGCGGGAGGGTCAGATACGCAGTATTTT
cdr3_aa: CSARSLAGGSDTQYF

clone_size: .
v_call: TRBV5-5
j_call: TRBJ2-3
d_call: TRBD1
cdr3_nt: TGTGCCAGCAGCTTGAGACAGGGAGCCCCCACAGATACGCAGTATTTT
cdr3_aa: CASSLRQGAPTDTQYF

clone_size: many
v_call: TRBV2
j_call: TRBJ2-7
d_call: .
cdr3_nt: TGTGCCAGCAAGGTGGATCGTATTACCTACGAGCAGTACTTC
cdr3_aa: CASKVDRITYEQYF

clone_size: .
v_call: TRBV7-9
j_call: TRBJ2-1
d_call: TRBD2
cdr3_nt: TGTGCCAGCAGCTTACGGGCTAGCGGGGACGCCTACAATGAGCAGTTCTTC
cdr3_aa: CASSLRASGDAYNEQFF

clone_size: many
v_call: TRBV7-3
j_call: TRBJ2-1
d_call: .
cdr3_nt: TGTGCCAGCAGCTTTCAAGGGGGTGGGAATGAGCAGTTCTTC
cdr3_aa: CASSFQGGGNEQFF

clone_size: .
v_call: TRBV7-3
j_call: TRBJ2-2
d_call: .
cdr3_nt: TGTGCCAGCAGCGAGTTTGGGGTGGCCGGGGAGCTGTTTTTT
cdr3_aa: CASSEFGVAGELFF

clone_size: many
v_call: TRBV9
j_call: TRBJ2-1
d_call: .
cdr3_nt: TGTGCCAGCAGCGCCCGTGGCTACACCTACAATGAGCAGTTCTTC
cdr3_aa: CASSARGYTYNEQFF

clone_size: many
v_call: TRBV5-1
j_call: TRBJ1-1
d_call: .
cdr3_nt: TGCGCCAGCAGCTTTACAGGGCAGAACACTGAAGCTTTCTTT
cdr3_aa: CASSFTGQNTEAFF

clone_size: many
v_call: TRBV6-1
j_call: TRBJ2-1
d_call: TRBD1
cdr3_nt: TGTGCCAGCACCGGATTCTCATCGACAGGGGGCAACCCGAATGAGCAGTTCTTC
cdr3_aa: CASTGFSSTGGNPNEQFF

clone_size: few
v_call: TRBV18
j_call: TRBJ2-7
d_call: .
cdr3_nt: TGTGCCAGCTCACCCAATCGGGACCAGTCCTACGAGCAGTACTTC
cdr3_aa: CASSPNRDQSYEQYF

clone_size: few
v_call: TRBV10-3
j_call: TRBJ2-3
d_call: TRBD2
cdr3_nt: TGTGCCATCAGCCCCGGGGCCGGGACTAGGACTAGCACAGATACGCAGTATTTT
cdr3_aa: CAISPGAGTRTSTDTQYF

clone_size: many
v_call: TRBV6-1
j_call: TRBJ2-7
d_call: TRBD1
cdr3_nt: TGTGCCAGCAGTCCGGGACAGGGAAAATGGGAGCAGTACTTC
cdr3_aa: CASSPGQGKWEQYF

clone_size: few
v_call: TRBV5-1
j_call: TRBJ2-3
d_call: TRBD2
cdr3_nt: TGCGCCAGCAGCTTGGATTATCGGGAGGGCCCCACAGATACGCAGTATTTT
cdr3_aa: CASSLDYREGPTDTQYF

clone_size: .
v_call: TRBV9
j_call: TRBJ1-1
d_call: TRBD1
cdr3_nt: TGTGCCAGCAGCGTAGAAGGACAGGGGGGCTCTGAAGCTTTCTTT
cdr3_aa: CASSVEGQGGSEAFF

clone_size: many
v_call: TRBV20-1
j_call: TRBJ2-3
d_call: .
cdr3_nt: TGCAGTGCTAGAGAAGGTTTTCCAGATACGCAGTATTTT
cdr3_aa: CSAREGFPDTQYF

clone_size: many
v_call: TRBV12-3/TRBV12-4
j_call: TRBJ2-1
d_call: TRBD1
cdr3_nt: TGTGCCAGCAGACAGCAGGGGGCAAAGTACAATGAGCAGTTCTTC
cdr3_aa: CASRQQGAKYNEQFF

clone_size: many
v_call: TRBV20-1
j_call: TRBJ2-7
d_call: .
cdr3_nt: TGCAGTGTTAGGTCCGGGGGCTCCCACTACGAGCAGTACTTC
cdr3_aa: CSVRSGGSHYEQYF

clone_size: .
v_call: TRBV19
j_call: TRBJ2-7
d_call: TRBD1
cdr3_nt: TGTGCCAGTAGTAGTCCCGGGACAGGGGAATACGAGCAGTACTTC
cdr3_aa: CASSSPGTGEYEQYF

clone_size: few
v_call: TRBV29-1
j_call: TRBJ1-2
d_call: .
cdr3_nt: TGCAGCGTTGGTGCGACAGACCAAACTAACTATGGCTACACCTTC
cdr3_aa: CSVGATDQTNYGYTF

clone_size: many
v_call: TRBV20-1
j_call: TRBJ1-1
d_call: TRBD1
cdr3_nt: TGCAGTGGGGACAGGGAGGGCACTGAAGCTTTCTTT
cdr3_aa: CSGDREGTEAFF

clone_size: many
v_call: TRBV20-1
j_call: TRBJ2-7
d_call: TRBD2
cdr3_nt: TGCAGTGCGGTCTTTGGCGGGAGCTCCTACGAGCAGTACTTC
cdr3_aa: CSAVFGGSSYEQYF

clone_size: many
v_call: TRBV28
j_call: TRBJ2-3
d_call: .
cdr3_nt: TGTGCCAGCAGTCAGATATTTAGCACAGATACGCAGTATTTT
cdr3_aa: CASSQIFSTDTQYF

clone_size: .
v_call: TRBV12-3/TRBV12-4
j_call: TRBJ1-5
d_call: .
cdr3_nt: TGTGCCAGCAGTTTATCTGCTTTAGGGGGGCCCCAGCATTTT
cdr3_aa: CASSLSALGGPQHF

clone_size: .
v_call: TRBV10-3
j_call: TRBJ1-3
d_call: .
cdr3_nt: TGTGCCATCGGTCGAGAAGGAAACACCATATATTTT
cdr3_aa: CAIGREGNTIYF

clone_size: few
v_call: TRBV6-1
j_call: TRBJ1-5
d_call: .
cdr3_nt: TGTGCCAGCAGTCAAAAGACAGGACCGAGCAATCGGCCCCAGCATTTT
cdr3_aa: CASSQKTGPSNRPQHF

clone_size: many
v_call: TRBV5-1
j_call: TRBJ1-1
d_call: .
cdr3_nt: TGCGCCAGCAGCCCAATGGGACAGAACACTGAAGCTTTCTTT
cdr3_aa: CASSPMGQNTEAFF

clone_size: few
v_call: TRBV27
j_call: TRBJ1-2
d_call: TRBD1
cdr3_nt: TGTGCCAGCAGTTCCTACAACCGGGACAGGGCCAGTGACTATGGCTACACCTTC
cdr3_aa: CASSSYNRDRASDYGYTF

clone_size: many
v_call: TRBV11-2
j_call: TRBJ1-1
d_call: .
cdr3_nt: TGTGCCAGCAGCCAACATTGGGGGACTGAAGCTTTCTTT
cdr3_aa: CASSQHWGTEAFF